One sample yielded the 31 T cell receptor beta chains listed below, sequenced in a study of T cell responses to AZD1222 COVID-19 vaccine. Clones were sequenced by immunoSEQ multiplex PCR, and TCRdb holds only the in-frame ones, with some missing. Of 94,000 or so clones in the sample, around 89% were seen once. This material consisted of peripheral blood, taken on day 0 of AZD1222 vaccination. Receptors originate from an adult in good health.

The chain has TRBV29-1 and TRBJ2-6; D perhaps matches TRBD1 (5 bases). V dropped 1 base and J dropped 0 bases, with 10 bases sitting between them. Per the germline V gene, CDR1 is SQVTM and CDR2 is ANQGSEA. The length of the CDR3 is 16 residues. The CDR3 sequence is CSVEVDTYSGANVLTF. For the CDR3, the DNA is TGCAGCGTTGAAGTGGACACTTACTCTGGGGCCAACGTCCTGACTTTC. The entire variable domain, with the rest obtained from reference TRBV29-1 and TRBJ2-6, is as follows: SAVISQKPSRDICQRGTSLTIQCQVDSQVTMMFWYRQQPGQSLTLIATANQGSEATYESGFVIDKFPISRPNLTFSTLTVSNMSPEDSSIYLCSVEVDTYSGANVLTFGAGSRLTVL.

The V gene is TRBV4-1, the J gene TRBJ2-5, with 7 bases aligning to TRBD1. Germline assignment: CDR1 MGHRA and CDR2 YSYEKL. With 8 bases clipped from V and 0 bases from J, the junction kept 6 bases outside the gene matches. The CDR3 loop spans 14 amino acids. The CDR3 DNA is TGCGCCAGCGCGCCGACAGGGTACCAAGAGACCCAGTACTTC. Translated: CASAPTGYQETQYF.

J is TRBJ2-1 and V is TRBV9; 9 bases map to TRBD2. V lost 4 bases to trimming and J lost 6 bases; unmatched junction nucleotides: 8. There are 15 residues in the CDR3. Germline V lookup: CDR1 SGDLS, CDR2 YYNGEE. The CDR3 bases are TGTGCCAGCAGCAAGAGCGGGGGGCACTCCAATGAGCAGTTCTTC. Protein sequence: CASSKSGGHSNEQFF.

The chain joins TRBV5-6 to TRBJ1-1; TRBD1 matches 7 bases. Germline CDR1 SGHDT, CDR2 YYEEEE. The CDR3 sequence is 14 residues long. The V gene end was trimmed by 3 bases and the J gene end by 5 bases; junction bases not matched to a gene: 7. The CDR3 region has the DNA TGTGCCAGCAGCTCGACAGGGTTAAAGACTGAAGCTTTCTTT. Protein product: CASSSTGLKTEAFF.

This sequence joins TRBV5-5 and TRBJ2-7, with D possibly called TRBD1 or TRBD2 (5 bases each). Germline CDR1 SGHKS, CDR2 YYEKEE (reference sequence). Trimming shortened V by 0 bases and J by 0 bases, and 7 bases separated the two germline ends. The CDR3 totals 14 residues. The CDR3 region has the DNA TGTGCCAGCAGCTTGGAGGGGAGCTCCTACGAGCAGTACTTC. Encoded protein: CASSLEGSSYEQYF.

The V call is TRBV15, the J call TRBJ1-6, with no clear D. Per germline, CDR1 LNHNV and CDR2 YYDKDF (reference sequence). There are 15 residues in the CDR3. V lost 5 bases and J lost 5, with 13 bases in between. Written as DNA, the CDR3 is TGTGCCACCAGCGGTCGTGGGGAGCATAATTCACCCCTCCACTTT. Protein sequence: CATSGRGEHNSPLHF.

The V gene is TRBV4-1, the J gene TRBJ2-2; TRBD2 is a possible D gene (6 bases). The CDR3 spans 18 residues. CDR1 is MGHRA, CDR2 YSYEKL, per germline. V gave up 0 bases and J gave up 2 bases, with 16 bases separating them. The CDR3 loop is CASSQDMASEFNTGELFF. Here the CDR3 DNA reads TGCGCCAGCAGCCAAGACATGGCTAGCGAGTTTAACACCGGGGAGCTGTTTTTT.

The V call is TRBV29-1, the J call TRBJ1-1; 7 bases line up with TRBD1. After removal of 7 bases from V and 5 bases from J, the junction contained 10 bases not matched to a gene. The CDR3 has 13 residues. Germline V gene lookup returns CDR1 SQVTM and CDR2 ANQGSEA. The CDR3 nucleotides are TGCAGCGGCCGTCCAGGGGGAGGTACTGAAGCTTTCTTT. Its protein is CSGRPGGGTEAFF. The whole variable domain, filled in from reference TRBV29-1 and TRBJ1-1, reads SAVISQKPSRDICQRGTSLTIQCQVDSQVTMMFWYRQQPGQSLTLIATANQGSEATYESGFVIDKFPISRPNLTFSTLTVSNMSPEDSSIYLCSGRPGGGTEAFFGQGTRLTVV.

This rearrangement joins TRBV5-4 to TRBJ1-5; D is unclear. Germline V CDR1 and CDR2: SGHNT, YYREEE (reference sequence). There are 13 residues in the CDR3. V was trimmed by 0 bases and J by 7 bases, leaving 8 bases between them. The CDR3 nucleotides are TGTGCCAGCAGCTTGGGGGGTCGGCAGCCCCAGCATTTT. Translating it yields CASSLGGRQPQHF. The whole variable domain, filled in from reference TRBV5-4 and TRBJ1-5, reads ETGVTQSPTHLIKTRGQQVTLRCSSQSGHNTVSWYQQALGQGPQFIFQYYREEENGRGNFPPRFSGLQFPNYSSELNVNALELDDSALYLCASSLGGRQPQHFGDGTRLSIL.

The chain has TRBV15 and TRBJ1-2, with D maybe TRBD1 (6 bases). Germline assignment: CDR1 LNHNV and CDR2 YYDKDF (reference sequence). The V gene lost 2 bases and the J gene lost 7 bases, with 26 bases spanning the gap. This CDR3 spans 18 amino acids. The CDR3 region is CATSRYTPRGRMAGGYTF. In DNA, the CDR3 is TGTGCCACCAGCAGATATACACCCAGGGGTAGGATGGCGGGTGGCTACACCTTC.

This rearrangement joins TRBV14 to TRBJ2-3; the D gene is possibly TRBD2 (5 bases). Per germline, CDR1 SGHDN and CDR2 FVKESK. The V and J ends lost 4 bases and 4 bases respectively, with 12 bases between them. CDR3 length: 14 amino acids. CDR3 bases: TGTGCCAGCAGCCGACAAAGTAGCGCAGATACGCAGTATTTT. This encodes CASSRQSSADTQYF.

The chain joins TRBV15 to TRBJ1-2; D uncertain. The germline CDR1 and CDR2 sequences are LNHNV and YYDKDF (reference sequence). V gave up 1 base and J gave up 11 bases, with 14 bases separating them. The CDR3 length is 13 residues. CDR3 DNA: TGTGCCACCAGCAGAGGGAGAACACTTCTTTACACCTTC. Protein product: CATSRGRTLLYTF.

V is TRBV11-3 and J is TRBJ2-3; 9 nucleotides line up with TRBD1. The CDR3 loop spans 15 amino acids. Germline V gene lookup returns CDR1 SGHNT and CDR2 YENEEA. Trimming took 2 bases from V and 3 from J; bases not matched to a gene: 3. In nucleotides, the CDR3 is TGTGCCAGCAGCTTAACCGGACAGGGGACAGATACGCAGTATTTT. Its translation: CASSLTGQGTDTQYF.

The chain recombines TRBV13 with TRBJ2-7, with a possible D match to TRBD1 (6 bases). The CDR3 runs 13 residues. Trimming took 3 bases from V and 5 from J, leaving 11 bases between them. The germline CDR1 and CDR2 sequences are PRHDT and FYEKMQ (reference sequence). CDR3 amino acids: CASSFHRDHEQYF. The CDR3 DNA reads TGTGCCAGCAGCTTCCACAGGGACCACGAGCAGTACTTC.

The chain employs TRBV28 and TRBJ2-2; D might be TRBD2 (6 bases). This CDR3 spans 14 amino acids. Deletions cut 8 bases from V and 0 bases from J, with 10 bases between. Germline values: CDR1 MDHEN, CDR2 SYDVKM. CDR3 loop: CASRRDTNTGELFF. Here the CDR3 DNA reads TGTGCCAGCCGGCGGGATACGAACACCGGGGAGCTGTTTTTT.

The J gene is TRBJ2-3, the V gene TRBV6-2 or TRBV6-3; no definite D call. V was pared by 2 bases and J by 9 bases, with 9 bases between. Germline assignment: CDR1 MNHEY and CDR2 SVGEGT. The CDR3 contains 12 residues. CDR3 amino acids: CASSYNANTQYF. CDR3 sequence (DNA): TGTGCCAGCAGTTACAATGCGAACACGCAGTATTTT.

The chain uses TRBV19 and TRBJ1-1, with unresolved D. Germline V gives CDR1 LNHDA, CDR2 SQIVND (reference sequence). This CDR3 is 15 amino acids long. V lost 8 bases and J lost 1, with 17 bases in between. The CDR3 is CASRRRSGPNTEAFF. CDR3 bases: TGTGCCAGTCGACGTAGAAGCGGACCGAACACTGAAGCTTTCTTT.

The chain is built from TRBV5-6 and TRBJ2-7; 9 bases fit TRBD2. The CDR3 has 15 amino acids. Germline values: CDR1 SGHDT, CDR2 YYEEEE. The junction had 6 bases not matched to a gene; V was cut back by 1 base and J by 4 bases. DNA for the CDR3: TGTGCCAGCAGCTTGATGGCGGGGGGGGCTTACGAGCAGTACTTC. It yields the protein CASSLMAGGAYEQYF.

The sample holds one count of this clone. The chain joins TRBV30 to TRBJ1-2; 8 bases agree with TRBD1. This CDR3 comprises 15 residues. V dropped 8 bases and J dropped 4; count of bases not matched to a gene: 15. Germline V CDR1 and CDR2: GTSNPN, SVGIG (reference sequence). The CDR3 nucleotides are TGTGCCGGTTATGACAGGGGCCGAATAATCTATGGCTACACCTTC. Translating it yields CAGYDRGRIIYGYTF. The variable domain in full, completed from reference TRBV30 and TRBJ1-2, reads SQTIHQWPATLVQPVGSPLSLECTVEGTSNPNLYWYRQAAGRGLQLLFYSVGIGQISSEVPQNLSASRPQDRQFILSSKKLLLSDSGFYLCAGYDRGRIIYGYTFGSGTRLTVV.

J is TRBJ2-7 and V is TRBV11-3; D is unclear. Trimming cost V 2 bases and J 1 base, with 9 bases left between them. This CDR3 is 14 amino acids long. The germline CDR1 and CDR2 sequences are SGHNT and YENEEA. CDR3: CASSLRSDSYEQYF. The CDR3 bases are TGTGCCAGCAGCTTACGATCAGATTCCTACGAGCAGTACTTC.

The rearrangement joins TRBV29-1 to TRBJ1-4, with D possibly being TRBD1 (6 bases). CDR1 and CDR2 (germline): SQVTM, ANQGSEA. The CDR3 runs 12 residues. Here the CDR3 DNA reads TGCACCGGGCGAGGGGGAGATGAAAAACTGTTTTTT. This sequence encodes CTGRGGDEKLFF.

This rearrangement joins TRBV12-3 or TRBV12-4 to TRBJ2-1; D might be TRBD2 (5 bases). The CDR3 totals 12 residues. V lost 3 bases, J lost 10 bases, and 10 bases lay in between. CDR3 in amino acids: CASSFETGEQFF. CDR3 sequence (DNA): TGTGCCAGCAGTTTCGAGACGGGGGAGCAGTTCTTC.

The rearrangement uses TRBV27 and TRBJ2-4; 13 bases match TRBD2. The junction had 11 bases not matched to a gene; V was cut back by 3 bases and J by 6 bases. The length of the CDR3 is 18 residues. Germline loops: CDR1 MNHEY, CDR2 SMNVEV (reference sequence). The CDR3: CASSFGLAGALLRNIQYF. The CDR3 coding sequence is TGTGCCAGCAGTTTCGGACTAGCGGGGGCCCTCTTACGAAACATTCAGTACTTC.

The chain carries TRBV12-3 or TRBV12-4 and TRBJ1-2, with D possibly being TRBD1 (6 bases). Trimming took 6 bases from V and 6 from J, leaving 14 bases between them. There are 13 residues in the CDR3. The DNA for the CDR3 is TGTGCCAGCAGCCCCACAGGGTCCAATGGCTACACCTTC. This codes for CASSPTGSNGYTF.

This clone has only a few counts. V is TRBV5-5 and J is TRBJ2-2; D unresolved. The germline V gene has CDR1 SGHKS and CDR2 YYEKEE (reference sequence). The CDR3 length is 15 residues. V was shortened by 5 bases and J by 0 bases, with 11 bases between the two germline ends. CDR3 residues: CASSLLGANTGELFF. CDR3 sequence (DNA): TGTGCCAGCAGTCTTCTTGGGGCGAACACCGGGGAGCTGTTTTTT.

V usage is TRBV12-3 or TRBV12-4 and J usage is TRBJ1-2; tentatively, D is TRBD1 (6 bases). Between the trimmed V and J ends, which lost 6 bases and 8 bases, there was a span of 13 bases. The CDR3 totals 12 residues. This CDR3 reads CASSRGDIGYTF. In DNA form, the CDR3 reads TGTGCCAGCAGCCGCGGGGACATAGGCTACACCTTC.

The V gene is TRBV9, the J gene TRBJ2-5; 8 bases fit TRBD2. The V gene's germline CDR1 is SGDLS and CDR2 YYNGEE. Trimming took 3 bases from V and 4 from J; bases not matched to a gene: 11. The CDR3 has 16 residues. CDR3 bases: TGTGCCAGCAGCGCCCCTCTTGCGGGGGGTGGAGAGACCCAGTACTTC. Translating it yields CASSAPLAGGGETQYF.

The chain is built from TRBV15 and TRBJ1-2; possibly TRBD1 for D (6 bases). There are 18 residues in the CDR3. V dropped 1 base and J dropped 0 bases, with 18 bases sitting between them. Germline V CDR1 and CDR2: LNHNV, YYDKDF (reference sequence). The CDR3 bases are TGTGCCACCAGCAGAGGAGGGCTCCCGCCAGGGGCTAACTATGGCTACACCTTC. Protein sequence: CATSRGGLPPGANYGYTF.

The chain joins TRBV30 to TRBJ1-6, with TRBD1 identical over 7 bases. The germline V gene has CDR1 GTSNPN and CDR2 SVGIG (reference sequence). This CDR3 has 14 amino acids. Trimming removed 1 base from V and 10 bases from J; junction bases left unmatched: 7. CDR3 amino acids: CAWSEGTVESPLHF. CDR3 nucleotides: TGTGCCTGGAGTGAGGGGACAGTAGAGTCACCCCTCCACTTT. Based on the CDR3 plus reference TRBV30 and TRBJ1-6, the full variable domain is SQTIHQWPATLVQPVGSPLSLECTVEGTSNPNLYWYRQAAGRGLQLLFYSVGIGQISSEVPQNLSASRPQDRQFILSSKKLLLSDSGFYLCAWSEGTVESPLHFGNGTRLTVT.

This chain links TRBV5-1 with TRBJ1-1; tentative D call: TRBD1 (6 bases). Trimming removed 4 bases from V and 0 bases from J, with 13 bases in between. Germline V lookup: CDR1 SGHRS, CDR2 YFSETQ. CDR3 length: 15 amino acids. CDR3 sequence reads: CASSTNRELNTEAFF. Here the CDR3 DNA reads TGCGCCAGCAGCACCAACAGGGAGTTGAACACTGAAGCTTTCTTT.

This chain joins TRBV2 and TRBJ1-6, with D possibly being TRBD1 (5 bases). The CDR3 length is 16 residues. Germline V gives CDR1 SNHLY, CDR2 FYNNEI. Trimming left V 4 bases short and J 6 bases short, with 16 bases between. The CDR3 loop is CASSGDLPASNSPLHF. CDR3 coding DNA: TGTGCCAGCAGTGGGGACCTCCCCGCGAGTAATTCACCCCTCCACTTT. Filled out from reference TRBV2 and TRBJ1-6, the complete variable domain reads EPEVTQTPSHQVTQMGQEVILRCVPISNHLYFYWYRQILGQKVEFLVSFYNNEISEKSEIFDDQFSVERPDGSNFTLKIRSTKLEDSAMYFCASSGDLPASNSPLHFGNGTRLTVT.